These 12 T cell receptor beta chains share one sample of origin, sequenced in a study of T cells in localized non-small cell lung cancer. Method: immunoSEQ multiplex PCR; TCRdb's copy keeps in-frame clones and lacks some. The sample holds more than 25,000 clones, roughly nine tenths seen once. The sequencing used PBMCs, collected before any cancer treatment. Receptor source: a man aged 40 to 75 with stage II lung adenocarcinoma.

The genes are TRBV4-3 and TRBJ2-7; possibly TRBD1 or TRBD2 for D (5 bases each). The CDR3 contains 15 residues. V was pared by 1 base and J by 0 bases, with 10 bases between. The V gene's germline CDR1 is LGHNA and CDR2 YSLEER. The CDR3 sequence: CASSQAAGSSYEQYF. In DNA form, the CDR3 reads TGCGCCAGCAGCCAAGCGGCAGGGAGCTCCTACGAGCAGTACTTC.

The genes are TRBV29-1 and TRBJ2-1; 11 nucleotides match TRBD2. The CDR3 totals 19 residues. Germline CDR1 and CDR2: SQVTM and ANQGSEA. V was pared by 6 bases and J by 6 bases, with 22 bases of the junction left unmatched. In DNA form, the CDR3 reads TGCAGCGTCCAAAGATCCGTAAGGCCGACTAGCGGGGTTCTCAATGAGCAGTTCTTC. Its protein is CSVQRSVRPTSGVLNEQFF.

The chain combines TRBV7-9 with TRBJ2-3; 8 bases fit TRBD2. Germline trimming cut 2 bases from V and 5 bases from J; bases unmatched to any gene: 0. The germline CDR1 and CDR2 sequences are SEHNR and FQNEAQ (reference sequence). This CDR3 has 13 residues. Here the CDR3 DNA reads TGTGCCAGCAGCTTACTAGCGGGAGATACGCAGTATTTT. This codes for CASSLLAGDTQYF.

The CDR3 region is CASSLAPDGFGNTIYF. DNA for the CDR3: TGTGCCAGCAGCTTAGCCCCCGACGGGTTCGGAAACACCATATATTTT. This sequence joins TRBV13 and TRBJ1-3; D call uncertain. V shed 1 base and J shed 4 bases, with 14 bases lying between them. The CDR3 covers 16 residues. In germline, CDR1 is PRHDT, CDR2 FYEKMQ (reference sequence).

This clone showed up just a few times. The gene calls are TRBV6-6 and TRBJ1-5; unclear D gene. Trimming left V 4 bases short and J 8 bases short, with 9 bases between. This CDR3 has 12 amino acids. Germline lookup yields CDR1 MNHNY and CDR2 SVGAGI (reference sequence). For the CDR3, the DNA is TGTGCCAGCAGTTTAGGGTTGGAGCCCCAGCATTTT. It translates to CASSLGLEPQHF.

This rearrangement joins TRBV12-5 to TRBJ2-7; either TRBD1 or TRBD2 may fit D (5 bases each). Deletions cut 0 bases from V and 5 bases from J, with 8 bases between. Germline V gene sequence: CDR1 LGHNT, CDR2 FRNRAP. The CDR3 contains 13 residues. CDR3 nucleotides: TGTGCTAGTGGTTTGGTGGGGGTCCACGAGCAGTACTTC. Its protein product is CASGLVGVHEQYF.

A few counts support this clone. V gene TRBV19 combines with J gene TRBJ1-3; TRBD1 matches 7 bases. Per germline, CDR1 LNHDA and CDR2 SQIVND (reference sequence). J lost 0 bases, V lost 10 bases, and 3 bases had no gene match. The CDR3 runs to 13 residues. The CDR3 DNA follows: TGTGCCACCGGGACAGTCTCTGGAAACACCATATATTTT. It codes for CATGTVSGNTIYF.

The V call is TRBV11-2, the J call TRBJ2-1; 9 nucleotides line up with TRBD2. CDR1 and CDR2 (germline): SGHAT, FQNNGV. After removal of 5 bases from V and 5 bases from J, the junction contained 7 bases not matched to a gene. CDR3 size: 15 residues. Written as DNA, the CDR3 is TGTGCCAGCAGCCAACCGGGACTAGCCCACAATGAGCAGTTCTTC. Encoded protein: CASSQPGLAHNEQFF.

This clone is a singleton in its sample. The V gene is TRBV4-2, the J gene TRBJ1-3; tentative D call: TRBD1 (6 bases). Germline V lookup: CDR1 LGHNA, CDR2 YNFKEQ. Trimming left V 0 bases short and J 0 bases short, with 15 bases between. CDR3 length equals 18 residues. CDR3 sequence: CASSQDWTDYVSGNTIYF. DNA of the CDR3: TGTGCCAGCAGCCAAGACTGGACAGACTACGTCTCTGGAAACACCATATATTTT.

This chain joins TRBV14 and TRBJ2-7; D gene unclear. The V gene's germline CDR1 is SGHDN and CDR2 FVKESK. CDR3 length: 14 amino acids. The ends were cut back, 2 bases at V and 2 bases at J, with 10 bases in the middle. DNA of the CDR3: TGTGCCAGCAGCCAACATAAGGTGACCTACGAGCAGTACTTC. Its translation is CASSQHKVTYEQYF.

This sequence joins TRBV7-8 and TRBJ1-3, with D possibly TRBD1 on 5 matching bases. Trimming pared 1 base from V and 4 bases from J, leaving 8 bases between. Germline-derived CDR1 and CDR2 are SGHVS and FQNEAQ. CDR3 size: 14 residues. The CDR3 reads CASSLGGTGNTIYF. In nucleotides, the CDR3 is TGTGCCAGCAGCTTAGGCGGGACGGGAAACACCATATATTTT.

The chain uses TRBV5-1 and TRBJ1-5, with D maybe TRBD1 (5 bases). Germline V gene sequence: CDR1 SGHRS, CDR2 YFSETQ. This CDR3 is built from 16 residues. Trimming left V 1 base short and J 6 bases short, with 17 bases between. Here the CDR3 reads CASSLSPSGTGQPQHF. The CDR3 region has the DNA TGCGCCAGCAGCTTGTCCCCTTCAGGGACTGGTCAGCCCCAGCATTTT.